These 20 T cell receptor beta chains share one sample of origin, sequenced in a study of PD-1 blockade in classical Hodgkin lymphoma. Libraries were prepared by immunoSEQ multiplex PCR; TCRdb keeps only in-frame clonotypes and omits some of them. The sample has roughly 14,000 clones; approximately 58% are singletons. In every patient, relapse followed autologous stem cell transplantation, while exposure to brentuximab vedotin differed. The sample consisted of peripheral blood mononuclear cells (PBMCs), taken at baseline. The receptors were gathered from a human donor with classical Hodgkin lymphoma.

The chain has TRBV4-1 and TRBJ1-1; D remains ambiguous. Germline CDR1 is MGHRA and CDR2 is YSYEKL. V was trimmed by 4 bases and J by 1 base, leaving 10 bases between them. The CDR3 totals 14 residues. This CDR3 reads CASSRVTQNTEAFF. In DNA form, the CDR3 reads TGCGCCAGCAGCCGAGTGACCCAGAACACTGAAGCTTTCTTT.

Notes on this clone: Within the sample, other DNA sequences also encode this same CDR3. This chain links TRBV6-5 with TRBJ2-2; no firm D call. The germline V gene encodes CDR1 MNHEY and CDR2 SVGAGI. V was cut by 5 bases and J by 2 bases, with 0 bases left in between. This CDR3 has 11 amino acids. The DNA of the CDR3 is TGTGCCAGCAGTAACACCGGGGAGCTGTTTTTT. Protein sequence: CASSNTGELFF.

V usage is TRBV14 and J usage is TRBJ2-7; 7 bases are a match to TRBD1. Per the germline V gene, CDR1 is SGHDN and CDR2 is FVKESK. V lost 4 bases and J lost 3; bases outside the gene matches: 6. This CDR3 contains 14 residues. The CDR3 sequence is CASSLTGLIYEQYF. The CDR3 DNA is TGTGCCAGCAGCCTGACAGGGTTGATCTACGAGCAGTACTTC.

This clone was counted only a few times. The V call is TRBV14, the J call TRBJ1-3; no definite D call. This CDR3 comprises 12 residues. CDR1 is SGHDN and CDR2 is FVKESK in the germline V gene. Trimming took 7 bases from V and 0 from J, leaving 4 bases between them. The CDR3 sequence is CASKFSGNTIYF. The CDR3, as DNA: TGTGCCAGCAAGTTCTCTGGAAACACCATATATTTT.

This clone has only a few counts. The V call is TRBV7-6, the J call TRBJ1-4; TRBD1 might be the D (6 bases). CDR1 SGHVS and CDR2 FNYEAQ come from the germline V gene. This CDR3 has 16 residues. V lost 4 bases and J lost 3, with 15 bases in between. The CDR3 reads CASSSRGGPANEKLFF. The CDR3 coding sequence is TGTGCCAGCAGCTCCCGGGGGGGGCCGGCTAATGAAAAACTGTTTTTT. Full variable domain (outside the CDR3, taken from reference TRBV7-6 and TRBJ1-4): GAGVSQSPRYKVTKRGQDVALRCDPISGHVSLYWYRQALGQGPEFLTYFNYEAQQDKSGLPNDRFSAERPEGSISTLTIQRTEQRDSAMYRCASSSRGGPANEKLFFGSGTQLSVL.

This clone occurred a few times. The chain uses TRBV2 and TRBJ2-3; D unresolved. The V and J ends lost 7 bases and 6 bases respectively, with 20 bases between them. CDR3 length: 15 amino acids. Germline CDR1 SNHLY, CDR2 FYNNEI. The CDR3 coding sequence is TGTGCCAGCACGTTGGAGACGGCAGTGGTGGATACGCAGTATTTT. Protein product: CASTLETAVVDTQYF.

This chain links TRBV13 with TRBJ2-5, with D perhaps matching TRBD1 or TRBD2 (5 bases each). Trimming pared 1 base from V and 6 bases from J, leaving 12 bases between. CDR1 and CDR2 (germline): PRHDT, FYEKMQ (reference sequence). The CDR3 spans 14 residues. In DNA form, the CDR3 reads TGTGCCAGCAGCTTAGTAGAGCAGGGACAGACCCAGTACTTC. It codes for CASSLVEQGQTQYF. Using reference TRBV13 and TRBJ2-5 for the parts outside the CDR3, the full variable domain is AAGVIQSPRHLIKEKRETATLKCYPIPRHDTVYWYQQGPGQDPQFLISFYEKMQSDKGSIPDRFSAQQFSDYHSELNMSSLELGDSALYFCASSLVEQGQTQYFGPGTRLLVL.

The chain links TRBV19 to TRBJ1-2; tentatively, D is TRBD1 (6 bases). Germline V lookup: CDR1 LNHDA, CDR2 SQIVND (reference sequence). The CDR3 runs 18 residues. V was cut by 6 bases and J by 4 bases, with 27 bases left in between. For the CDR3, the DNA is TGTGCCAGTAGCCCCGGGACGCTTTTTGAAAGGGGGGTCTATGGCTACACCTTC. Encoded protein: CASSPGTLFERGVYGYTF.

The chain links TRBV5-8 to TRBJ1-1; the D is unclear. The V end lost 2 bases, the J end lost 6 bases, and 8 bases lay between the germline ends. CDR1 SGHTS and CDR2 YDEGEE come from the germline V gene. This CDR3 spans 12 amino acids. The CDR3 here is CASSFGRAEAFF. In DNA form, the CDR3 reads TGTGCCAGCAGCTTTGGCCGGGCTGAAGCTTTCTTT. Full variable domain (rest looked up from reference TRBV5-8 and TRBJ1-1): EAGVTQSPTHLIKTRGQQATLRCSPISGHTSVYWYQQALGLGLQFLLWYDEGEERNRGNFPPRFSGRQFPNYSSELNVNALELEDSALYLCASSFGRAEAFFGQGTRLTVV.

This clone was observed once. The chain has TRBV7-9 and TRBJ1-4, with 7 bases aligning to TRBD1. The germline CDR1 and CDR2 sequences are SEHNR and FQNEAQ (reference sequence). CDR3 length: 16 amino acids. V was clipped by 5 bases and J by 8 bases; unmatched bases: 14. In nucleotides, the CDR3 is TGTGCCAGCAGCCCCAATCCCGACAGGGCGGGAGAAAAACTGTTTTTT. Residues: CASSPNPDRAGEKLFF.

The rearrangement uses TRBV28 and TRBJ2-7; 8 bases are shared with TRBD2. The J segment lost 0 bases and the V segment lost 5 bases, leaving 15 bases of the junction unmatched. CDR3 length: 18 amino acids. Germline V gives CDR1 MDHEN, CDR2 SYDVKM. CDR3: CASSPAGGGVGTSYEQYF. The CDR3 bases are TGTGCCAGCAGTCCCGCGGGGGGAGGTGTGGGTACCTCCTACGAGCAGTACTTC.

This clone was detected a few times. The chain uses TRBV28 and TRBJ2-6; D gene ambiguous. V was shortened by 4 bases and J by 0 bases, with 7 bases between the two germline ends. The CDR3 consists of 15 residues. Germline V CDR1 and CDR2: MDHEN, SYDVKM. CDR3 in DNA: TGTGCCAGCAGTTCCTTTAGCTCTGGGGCCAACGTCCTGACTTTC. Translated: CASSSFSSGANVLTF.

This rearrangement joins TRBV6-5 to TRBJ1-5; D is uncertain. This CDR3 contains 12 residues. The ends were cut back, 6 bases at V and 9 bases at J, with 12 bases in the middle. CDR1 is MNHEY, CDR2 SVGAGI, per germline. CDR3 nucleotide sequence: TGTGCCAGCAGCATTGCGGGAGGGCCCCAGCATTTT. It codes for CASSIAGGPQHF.

This clone is labeled medium-sized. The V and J genes are TRBV14 and TRBJ1-2; no reliable D call. The germline gives CDR1 SGHDN, CDR2 FVKESK. The germline V and J ends were trimmed by 4 bases and 0 bases, with 15 bases remaining between them. This CDR3 has 16 residues. In DNA, the CDR3 is TGTGCCAGCAGCCCTGGGGTCTGGGGAGCTAACTATGGCTACACCTTC. Translating gives CASSPGVWGANYGYTF.

The CDR3 nucleotides read TGTGCCAGCAGTTCGTCGACATCCCACTACGAGCAGTACTTC. The encoded protein is CASSSSTSHYEQYF. The rearrangement uses TRBV27 and TRBJ2-5; the D is unclear. Matching the DNA end better, TRBJ2-7 makes the J call doubtful. Germline loops: CDR1 MNHEY, CDR2 SMNVEV (reference sequence). The CDR3 extends over 14 amino acids.

As to this clone: One junction end disagrees with the germline gene, perhaps due to a read error. The chain is built from TRBV6-6 and TRBJ2-7; TRBD2 matches 7 bases. The CDR3 is 14 amino acids. Germline loops: CDR1 MNHNY, CDR2 SVGAGI (reference sequence). CDR3 amino acids: CASSPGLGSHEQYF. In DNA, the CDR3 is TGTGCCAGCAGTCCCGGACTAGGCTCCCACGAGCAGTACTTC.

This clone turned up a few times. J is TRBJ1-5 and V is TRBV18; D is unclear. In germline, CDR1 is KGHSH, CDR2 LQKENI. The CDR3 runs 12 residues. The V end lost 0 bases, the J end lost 4 bases, and 1 base lay between the germline ends. This CDR3 reads CASSPPNQPQHF. The CDR3 DNA sequence: TGTGCCAGCTCACCACCGAATCAGCCCCAGCATTTT.

The V and J genes are TRBV19 and TRBJ1-1; possible D gene TRBD1, 5 bases. Germline V gives CDR1 LNHDA, CDR2 SQIVND (reference sequence). The V gene lost 4 bases and the J gene lost 2 bases, with 14 bases spanning the gap. This CDR3 is 15 amino acids long. The CDR3 bases are TGTGCCAGTAGTACTTCGGACACCTTCAACACTGAAGCTTTCTTT. Its translation: CASSTSDTFNTEAFF.

V is TRBV10-3 and J is TRBJ1-2, with 9 bases aligning to TRBD1. This CDR3 is built from 15 residues. V trimming: 5 bases; J trimming: 1 base; junction bases outside the gene matches: 5. Germline-derived CDR1 and CDR2 are ENHRY and SYGVKD. The CDR3 coding sequence is TGTGCCATCAGTCTTAGGACAGGGGTTAACTATGGCTACACCTTC. The encoded protein is CAISLRTGVNYGYTF.

This rearrangement joins TRBV11-3 to TRBJ2-1, with D tentatively TRBD2 (6 bases). This CDR3 region has 15 residues. V was cut by 1 base and J by 3 bases, with 10 bases left in between. The germline CDR1 and CDR2 sequences are SGHNT and YENEEA. CDR3 amino acids: CASSLVGGGYNEQFF. Here the CDR3 DNA reads TGTGCCAGCAGCTTAGTGGGGGGAGGCTACAATGAGCAGTTCTTC.